Listed here are 12 T cell receptor beta chains from one sample, sequenced in a study of sequential checkpoint blockade in melanoma. Generated by immunoSEQ multiplex PCR, the TCRdb table keeps only in-frame clones and is missing some. The sample lists about 19,000 clones, approximately 27% seen once, with 7.2% in the top ten. Treatment of the sample: randomized to nivolumab then ipilimumab (arm A) or the reverse (arm B). The sample was tumor tissue (inferred from file names), taken from a patient given nivolumab and ipilimumab in sequence. The receptors stem from a human donor with melanoma.

The rearrangement joins TRBV5-1 to TRBJ1-1; D remains ambiguous. V was pared by 4 bases and J by 4 bases, with 14 bases between. CDR1 SGHRS and CDR2 YFSETQ come from the germline V gene. There are 14 residues in the CDR3. CDR3: CASSMDLLGTEAFF. The CDR3 DNA is TGCGCCAGCAGCATGGACCTCCTGGGCACTGAAGCTTTCTTT.

This chain's CDR3 is CASSLLNPGQNYGYTF. CDR3 nucleotides: TGTGCCAGCAGTTTACTTAATCCGGGACAAAACTATGGCTACACCTTC. The V call is TRBV28, the J call TRBJ1-2, with a possible D match to TRBD1 (6 bases). The germline V gene has CDR1 MDHEN and CDR2 SYDVKM. CDR3 length equals 16 residues. V was trimmed by 2 bases and J by 2 bases, leaving 15 bases between them.

This clone was observed a few times. This chain uses TRBV6-8 with TRBJ2-3; the D gene is possibly TRBD2 (7 bases). The CDR3 has 15 amino acids. The germline CDR1 and CDR2 sequences are MNHGY and SAAAGT. The germline V and J ends were trimmed by 6 bases and 3 bases, with 16 bases remaining between them. The CDR3 spells CASRPQGSGTDTQYF. The CDR3 coding sequence is TGTGCCAGCAGACCACAGGGTAGCGGGACAGATACGCAGTATTTT.

This chain uses TRBV9 with TRBJ2-2; D gene ambiguous. Germline V lookup: CDR1 SGDLS, CDR2 YYNGEE. Between the trimmed V and J ends, which lost 4 bases and 2 bases, there was a span of 3 bases. The CDR3 covers 12 residues. CDR3 bases: TGTGCCAGCAGCACAAACACCGGGGAGCTGTTTTTT. Encoded protein: CASSTNTGELFF.

The V call is TRBV6-8, the J call TRBJ2-1, with D perhaps matching TRBD1 or TRBD2 (5 bases each). Trimming removed 7 bases from V and 8 bases from J, with 12 bases in between. This CDR3 has 12 amino acids. Germline-derived CDR1 and CDR2 are MNHGY and SAAAGT. The CDR3, as DNA: TGTGCCAGCACCCAGGGAGCGGATGAGCAGTTCTTC. Amino acid sequence: CASTQGADEQFF.

This chain uses TRBV18 with TRBJ2-3, with 7 bases matching TRBD2. This CDR3 has 16 residues. Germline-derived CDR1 and CDR2 are KGHSH and LQKENI. V was clipped by 2 bases and J by 5 bases; unmatched bases: 10. DNA of the CDR3: TGTGCCAGCTCACCAACACCGAGCGGGGTTTTAGATACGCAGTATTTT. Amino acid sequence: CASSPTPSGVLDTQYF.

This clone was picked up a small number of times. The gene calls are TRBV14 and TRBJ2-2; 8 nucleotides line up with TRBD2. CDR1 and CDR2 (germline): SGHDN, FVKESK. The CDR3 sequence is 14 residues long. After removal of 6 bases from V and 2 bases from J, the junction contained 2 bases not matched to a gene. CDR3 sequence reads: CASRSGGNTGELFF. The CDR3 DNA reads as TGTGCCAGCAGAAGCGGGGGAAACACCGGGGAGCTGTTTTTT. The whole variable domain, remainder taken from reference TRBV14 and TRBJ2-2, is EAGVTQFPSHSVIEKGQTVTLRCDPISGHDNLYWYRRVMGKEIKFLLHFVKESKQDESGMPNNRFLAERTGGTYSTLKVQPAELEDSGVYFCASRSGGNTGELFFGEGSRLTVL.

The V and J genes are TRBV5-1 and TRBJ1-5; a weak D match, TRBD1 (5 bases). The CDR3 spans 16 residues. Per germline, CDR1 SGHRS and CDR2 YFSETQ. Trimming stripped 1 base from V and 2 bases from J, with 13 bases between. The CDR3 nucleotides are TGCGCCAGCAGCTTGACCCCCCAGGGCGGCAATCAGCCCCAGCATTTT. Translation gives CASSLTPQGGNQPQHF.

This clone was counted only a few times. The rearrangement uses TRBV7-2 and TRBJ2-3; D call uncertain. CDR3 size: 13 residues. The V gene lost 1 base and the J gene lost 4 bases, with 6 bases spanning the gap. Germline-derived CDR1 and CDR2 are SGHTA and FQGNSA. The CDR3 DNA sequence: TGTGCCAGCAGCTTAGTAGGAGCAGATACGCAGTATTTT. This gives the protein CASSLVGADTQYF.

The chain joins TRBV9 to TRBJ2-1; tentative D call: TRBD2 (5 bases). The CDR3 consists of 14 residues. Germline CDR1 and CDR2: SGDLS and YYNGEE. Trimming took 4 bases from V and 5 from J, leaving 13 bases between them. The CDR3: CASSYFSVDNEQFF. Here the CDR3 DNA reads TGTGCCAGCAGCTACTTTAGCGTGGACAATGAGCAGTTCTTC.

The gene calls are TRBV15 and TRBJ1-6; D not resolved. CDR1 and CDR2 (germline): LNHNV, YYDKDF (reference sequence). V lost 7 bases and J lost 4, with 17 bases in between. The CDR3 totals 16 residues. Here the CDR3 reads CATNSTKPSYNSPLHF. The CDR3 bases are TGTGCCACCAATTCGACAAAGCCTTCGTATAATTCACCCCTCCACTTT.

This clone was counted between two and nine times. The chain has TRBV29-1 and TRBJ2-7; 8 nucleotides align to TRBD1. The germline CDR1 and CDR2 sequences are SQVTM and ANQGSEA. This CDR3 comprises 12 residues. V lost 2 bases to trimming and J lost 7 bases; unmatched junction nucleotides: 4. CDR3 loop: CSVELRQGEQYF. CDR3 nucleotide sequence: TGCAGCGTTGAACTTCGACAGGGGGAGCAGTACTTC.